This passage covers 6 T cell receptor beta chains from one sample sequenced in a study of shared clonotypes between healthy human individuals. Assay used: immunoSEQ multiplex PCR; TCRdb lists only in-frame clones, some missing. The sample contains over 300,000 clones, more than 75% of which appear only once. The sequenced sample was memory CD8+ T cells sorted from blood. As for subset: CD45RO+ cells pooled with CCR7-negative TemRA cells. The receptors shown here come from a man aged 18 to 29 in good health.

The chain joins TRBV4-3 to TRBJ2-5, with 8 bases that match TRBD2. CDR3 length: 18 amino acids. Per germline, CDR1 LGHNA and CDR2 YSLEER. Unmatched junction bases numbered 16, after V lost 2 bases and J lost 5 bases. The CDR3 DNA follows: TGCGCCAGCAGCCAATATTATCCAGCGGGAGAAGGTTTGGAGACCCAGTACTTC. Its translation is CASSQYYPAGEGLETQYF.

The chain couples TRBV27 to TRBJ2-7; tentatively, D is TRBD1 or TRBD2 (5 bases each). V was shortened by 6 bases and J by 4 bases, with 13 bases between the two germline ends. Germline V gene lookup returns CDR1 MNHEY and CDR2 SMNVEV (reference sequence). This CDR3 is built from 13 residues. CDR3 DNA sequence: TGTGCCAGCAGCCTCTTGTGGGGGTACGAGCAGTACTTC. The encoded protein is CASSLLWGYEQYF.

CDR3 nucleotides: TGTGCCAGCAGTCCCTTGGCGGGGGCCTACGAGCAGTACTTC. Its translation is CASSPLAGAYEQYF. The J gene is TRBJ2-7, the V gene TRBV28; 7 nucleotides align to TRBD2. CDR1 is MDHEN and CDR2 is SYDVKM in the germline V gene. V gave up 5 bases and J gave up 2 bases; unmatched junction bases: 6. The CDR3 runs 14 residues.

V is TRBV29-1 and J is TRBJ1-2, with 8 bases that match TRBD1. CDR1 SQVTM and CDR2 ANQGSEA come from the germline V gene. V gave up 7 bases and J gave up 7 bases; unmatched junction bases: 11. The CDR3 totals 13 residues. The DNA for the CDR3 is TGCAGCGCAGCGACAGGGGAAATTGCTGGCTACACCTTC. Amino acid sequence: CSAATGEIAGYTF. Full variable domain (rest looked up from reference TRBV29-1 and TRBJ1-2): SAVISQKPSRDICQRGTSLTIQCQVDSQVTMMFWYRQQPGQSLTLIATANQGSEATYESGFVIDKFPISRPNLTFSTLTVSNMSPEDSSIYLCSAATGEIAGYTFGSGTRLTVV.

In its sample, this clone was seen a few times. CDR3 protein: CASSHTISYEQYF. The CDR3 coding sequence is TGTGCCAGCAGCCACACGATCTCCTACGAGCAGTACTTC. The chain links TRBV11-2 to TRBJ2-7, with D uncertain. The CDR3 sequence is 13 residues long. Germline V gene data show CDR1 as SGHAT and CDR2 as FQNNGV. Deletions cut 5 bases from V and 0 bases from J, with 8 bases between.

This clone was seen a single time. The V call is TRBV29-1, the J call TRBJ2-3, with 9 bases fitting TRBD2. With 4 bases clipped from V and 0 bases from J, the junction kept 11 bases outside the gene matches. The CDR3 is 17 amino acids. In germline, CDR1 is SQVTM, CDR2 ANQGSEA. The CDR3 here is CSVALAGRFTSTDTQYF. The CDR3 DNA is TGCAGCGTTGCCCTAGCGGGGCGCTTCACTAGCACAGATACGCAGTATTTT.